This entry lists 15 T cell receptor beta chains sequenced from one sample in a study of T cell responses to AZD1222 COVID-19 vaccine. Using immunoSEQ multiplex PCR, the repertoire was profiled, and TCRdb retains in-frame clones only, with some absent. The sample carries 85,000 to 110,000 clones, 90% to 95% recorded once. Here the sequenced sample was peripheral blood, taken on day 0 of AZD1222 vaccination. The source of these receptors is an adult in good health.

The CDR3 sequence: CASRDMGNSNQPQHF. CDR3 coding DNA: TGTGCCAGTAGGGATATGGGGAATAGCAATCAGCCCCAGCATTTT. This chain connects TRBV19 to TRBJ1-5; D remains ambiguous. The CDR3 consists of 15 residues. Germline CDR1 and CDR2: LNHDA and SQIVND (reference sequence). The V and J ends lost 6 bases and 0 bases respectively, with 12 bases between them.

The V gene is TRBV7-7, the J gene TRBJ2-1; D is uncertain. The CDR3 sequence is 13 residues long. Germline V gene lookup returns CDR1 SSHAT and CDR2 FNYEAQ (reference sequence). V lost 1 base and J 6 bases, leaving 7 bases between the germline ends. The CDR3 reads CASSLGSFNEQFF. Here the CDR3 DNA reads TGTGCCAGCAGCTTAGGGAGCTTCAATGAGCAGTTCTTC.

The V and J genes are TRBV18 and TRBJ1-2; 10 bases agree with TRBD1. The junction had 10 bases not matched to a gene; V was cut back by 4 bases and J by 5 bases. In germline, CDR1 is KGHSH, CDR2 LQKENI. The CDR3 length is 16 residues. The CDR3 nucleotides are TGTGCCAGCTCACTCACCGGGACAGGGGTAGAATATGGCTACACCTTC. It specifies CASSLTGTGVEYGYTF. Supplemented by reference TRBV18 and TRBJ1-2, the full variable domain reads NAGVMQNPRHLVRRRGQEARLRCSPMKGHSHVYWYRQLPEEGLKFMVYLQKENIIDESGMPKERFSAEFPKEGPSILRIQQVVRGDSAAYFCASSLTGTGVEYGYTFGSGTRLTVV.

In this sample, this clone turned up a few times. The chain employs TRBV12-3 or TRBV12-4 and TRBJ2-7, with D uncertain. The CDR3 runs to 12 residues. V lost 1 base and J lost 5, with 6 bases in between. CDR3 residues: CASSLVFHEQYF. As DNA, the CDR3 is TGTGCCAGCAGTTTAGTGTTCCACGAGCAGTACTTC.

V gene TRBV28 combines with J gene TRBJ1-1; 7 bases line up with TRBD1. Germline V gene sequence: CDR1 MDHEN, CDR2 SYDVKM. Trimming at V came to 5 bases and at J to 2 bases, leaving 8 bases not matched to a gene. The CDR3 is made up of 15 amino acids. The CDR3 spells CASSPSTGSNTEAFF. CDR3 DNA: TGTGCCAGCAGTCCGTCGACAGGGAGTAACACTGAAGCTTTCTTT.

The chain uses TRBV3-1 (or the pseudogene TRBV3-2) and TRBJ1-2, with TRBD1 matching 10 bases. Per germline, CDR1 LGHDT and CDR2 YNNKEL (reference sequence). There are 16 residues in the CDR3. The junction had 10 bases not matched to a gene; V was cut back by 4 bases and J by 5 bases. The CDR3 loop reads CASSLEPGQGQYGYTF. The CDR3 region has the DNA TGTGCCAGCAGCCTAGAGCCGGGACAGGGGCAGTATGGCTACACCTTC.

CDR3 nucleotides: TGTGCCAGTAGATGGGGGACTATTAACACCGGGGAGCTGTTTTTT. This codes for CASRWGTINTGELFF. The gene calls are TRBV19 and TRBJ2-2; 7 bases are shared with TRBD2. The CDR3 loop spans 15 amino acids. The germline gives CDR1 LNHDA, CDR2 SQIVND (reference sequence). The ends lost 6 bases at V and 2 bases at J; junction bases unmatched: 6.

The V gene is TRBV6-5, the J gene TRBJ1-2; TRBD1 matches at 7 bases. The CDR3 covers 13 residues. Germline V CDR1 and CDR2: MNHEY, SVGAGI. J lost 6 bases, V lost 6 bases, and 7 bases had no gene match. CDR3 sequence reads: CASRTGTAHGYTF. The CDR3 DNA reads TGTGCCAGCAGAACCGGGACAGCTCATGGCTACACCTTC.

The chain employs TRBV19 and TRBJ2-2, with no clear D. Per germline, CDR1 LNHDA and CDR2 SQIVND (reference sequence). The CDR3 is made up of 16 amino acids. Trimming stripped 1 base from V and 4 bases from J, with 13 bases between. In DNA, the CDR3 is TGTGCCAGTAGTATAGGGCGTGGTAGCCCCACCGGGGAGCTGTTTTTT. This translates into CASSIGRGSPTGELFF.

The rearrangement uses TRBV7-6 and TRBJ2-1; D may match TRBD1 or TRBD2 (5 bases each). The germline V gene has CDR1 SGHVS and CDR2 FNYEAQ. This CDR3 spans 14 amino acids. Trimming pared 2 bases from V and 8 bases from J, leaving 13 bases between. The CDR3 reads CASSLNPGTDEQFF. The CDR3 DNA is TGTGCCAGCAGCTTAAATCCAGGGACCGATGAGCAGTTCTTC.

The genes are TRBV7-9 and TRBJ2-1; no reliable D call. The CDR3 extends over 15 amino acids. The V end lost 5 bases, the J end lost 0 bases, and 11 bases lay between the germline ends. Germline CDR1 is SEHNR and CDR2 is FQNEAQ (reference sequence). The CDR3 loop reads CASSGRLSSYNEQFF. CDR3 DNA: TGTGCCAGCAGCGGAAGGCTAAGCTCCTACAATGAGCAGTTCTTC.

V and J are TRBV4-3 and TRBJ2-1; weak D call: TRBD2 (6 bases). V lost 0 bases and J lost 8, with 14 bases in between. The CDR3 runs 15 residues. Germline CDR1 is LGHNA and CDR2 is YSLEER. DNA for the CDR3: TGCGCCAGCAGCCAAGATCCTGGAGGAGGGGATGAGCAGTTCTTC. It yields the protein CASSQDPGGGDEQFF.

In DNA form, the CDR3 reads TGTGCCACCAGCAGGACTTTAACGGGACAGGGGGCCTACGAGCAGTACTTC. It encodes CATSRTLTGQGAYEQYF. This rearrangement joins TRBV15 to TRBJ2-7; 11 nucleotides line up with TRBD1. The V gene's germline CDR1 is LNHNV and CDR2 YYDKDF (reference sequence). The J segment lost 2 bases and the V segment lost 3 bases, leaving 9 bases of the junction unmatched. The CDR3 has 17 amino acids. The variable domain in full, completed from reference TRBV15 and TRBJ2-7, reads DAMVIQNPRYQVTQFGKPVTLSCSQTLNHNVMYWYQQKSSQAPKLLFHYYDKDFNNEADTPDNFQSRRPNTSFCFLDIRSPGLGDTAMYLCATSRTLTGQGAYEQYFGPGTRLTVT.

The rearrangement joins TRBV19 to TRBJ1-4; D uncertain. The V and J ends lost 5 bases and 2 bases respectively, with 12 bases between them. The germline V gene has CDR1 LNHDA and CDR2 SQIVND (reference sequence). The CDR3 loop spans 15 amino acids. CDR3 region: CASSARVGTNEKLFF. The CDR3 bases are TGTGCCAGTAGTGCCCGAGTGGGTACTAATGAAAAACTGTTTTTT.

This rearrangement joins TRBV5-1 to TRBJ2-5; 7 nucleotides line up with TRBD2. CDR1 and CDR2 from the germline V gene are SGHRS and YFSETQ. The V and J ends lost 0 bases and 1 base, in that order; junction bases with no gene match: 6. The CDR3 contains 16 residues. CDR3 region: CASSLGGGSLQETQYF. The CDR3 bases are TGCGCCAGCAGCTTGGGGGGGGGAAGCCTCCAAGAGACCCAGTACTTC.